The next 18 T cell receptor beta chains were all read from a single sample in a study of cytomegalovirus exposure and HLA in healthy donors. Here immunoSEQ multiplex PCR was the method, and the copy in TCRdb shows in-frame clones only, minus some. The profile shows about 240,000 clones, approximately 90% of them singletons. The specimen was PBMCs. Receptors were obtained from a young man in good health and CMV-seronegative.

The V call is TRBV5-1, the J call TRBJ1-1, with a possible D match to TRBD1 (5 bases). V gave up 7 bases and J gave up 0 bases, with 13 bases separating them. Germline loops: CDR1 SGHRS, CDR2 YFSETQ. The CDR3 is 14 amino acids. The CDR3 protein is CASRGSVLNTEAFF. The CDR3 nucleotides are TGCGCCAGCCGGGGGTCGGTGTTGAACACTGAAGCTTTCTTT.

This sequence joins TRBV6-6 and TRBJ2-5; D might be TRBD1 (5 bases). The CDR3 loop spans 14 amino acids. Trimming left V 6 bases short and J 5 bases short, with 16 bases between. The germline V gene has CDR1 MNHNY and CDR2 SVGAGI (reference sequence). The chain's CDR3 is CASRHEVGAETQYF. The DNA of the CDR3 is TGTGCCAGCAGACACGAAGTTGGGGCTGAGACCCAGTACTTC.

The chain joins TRBV28 to TRBJ1-4, with 7 bases aligning to TRBD1. V was clipped by 7 bases and J by 0 bases; unmatched bases: 2. This CDR3 is built from 14 residues. The germline V gene encodes CDR1 MDHEN and CDR2 SYDVKM. The CDR3: CASKRGPTNEKLFF. The CDR3 coding sequence is TGTGCCAGCAAAAGGGGGCCAACTAATGAAAAACTGTTTTTT.

The chain links TRBV6-5 to TRBJ2-1; TRBD2 matches at 8 bases. With 7 bases clipped from V and 7 bases from J, the junction kept 6 bases outside the gene matches. There are 13 residues in the CDR3. Germline V gives CDR1 MNHEY, CDR2 SVGAGI. The CDR3 coding sequence is TGTGCCAGCAAGGGACTAGTAGGGAATGAGCAGTTCTTC. This gives the protein CASKGLVGNEQFF.

The V and J genes are TRBV7-2 and TRBJ2-1; 11 nucleotides align to TRBD2. The CDR3 is 15 amino acids. V gave up 5 bases and J gave up 4 bases; unmatched junction bases: 4. Germline assignment: CDR1 SGHTA and CDR2 FQGNSA. The CDR3 is CASSRGLAEYNEQFF. The CDR3 DNA is TGTGCCAGCAGCAGGGGACTAGCGGAGTACAATGAGCAGTTCTTC.

Written as DNA, the CDR3 is TGCGCCAGCACCCGGGACAGGGGATTCCACGAGCAGTACTTC. Residues: CASTRDRGFHEQYF. V usage is TRBV5-1 and J usage is TRBJ2-7; TRBD1 matches 10 bases. The germline V gene encodes CDR1 SGHRS and CDR2 YFSETQ. V dropped 6 bases and J dropped 5; count of bases not matched to a gene: 8. The CDR3 contains 14 residues.

As DNA, the CDR3 is TGTGCCAGCATAGACGCAGGCACAGGGGGCGTCGAGCAGTACTTC. Translated: CASIDAGTGGVEQYF. This rearrangement joins TRBV6-5 to TRBJ2-7; 9 nucleotides align to TRBD1. This CDR3 is built from 15 residues. Germline-derived CDR1 and CDR2 are MNHEY and SVGAGI. V lost 7 bases, J lost 6 bases, and 13 bases stayed unmatched.

V usage is TRBV27 and J usage is TRBJ2-7; 7 positions agree with TRBD1. V gave up 7 bases and J gave up 3 bases; unmatched junction bases: 3. The CDR3 totals 12 residues. CDR1 and CDR2 from the germline V gene are MNHEY and SMNVEV (reference sequence). CDR3 nucleotide sequence: TGTGCCAGCATAAGGGACAGCTACGAGCAGTACTTC. This gives the protein CASIRDSYEQYF.

This chain connects TRBV6-6 to TRBJ2-7; D gene unclear. The length of the CDR3 is 11 residues. CDR1 and CDR2 from the germline V gene are MNHNY and SVGAGI (reference sequence). Trimming removed 5 bases at V and 6 bases at J, with 8 bases between. CDR3: CASSEVGEQYF. The CDR3 bases are TGTGCCAGCAGTGAGGTCGGCGAGCAGTACTTC.

In its sample, this clone was seen once. The V and J genes are TRBV28 and TRBJ2-3, with a possible D match to TRBD2 (6 bases). This CDR3 contains 14 residues. Germline V gene sequence: CDR1 MDHEN, CDR2 SYDVKM. V was clipped by 7 bases and J by 3 bases, with 14 bases between them. CDR3 residues: CASKKAGTTDTQYF. Written as DNA, the CDR3 is TGTGCCAGCAAAAAGGCGGGGACGACAGATACGCAGTATTTT.

The V gene is TRBV19, the J gene TRBJ1-5, with no clear D. Germline V gene sequence: CDR1 LNHDA, CDR2 SQIVND (reference sequence). The CDR3 sequence is 12 residues long. Trimming stripped 3 bases from V and 3 bases from J, with 3 bases between. CDR3 residues: CASSILNQPQHF. The CDR3 bases are TGTGCCAGTAGTATCCTCAATCAGCCCCAGCATTTT.

The V call is TRBV23-1, the J call TRBJ1-5; weak D call: TRBD1 (6 bases). TRBV23-1 is an ORF for which the function is uncertain. Trimming removed 1 base at V and 0 bases at J, with 22 bases between. This CDR3 comprises 20 residues. CDR3 nucleotides: TGCGCCAGCAGTCAATGGGCTCGGGGGGCCAGAATTTATAGCAATCAGCCCCAGCATTTT. This codes for CASSQWARGARIYSNQPQHF.

This chain connects TRBV6-4 to TRBJ1-5; 8 positions match TRBD1. J gave up 3 bases and V 7 bases, and 8 bases lay outside the gene matches. This CDR3 spans 15 amino acids. Germline CDR1 MRHNA, CDR2 SNTAGT. CDR3 DNA: TGTGCCAGCACGATCCTACAGGGGGACAATCAGCCCCAGCATTTT. Translated: CASTILQGDNQPQHF.

This clone was recorded once. The chain recombines TRBV9 with TRBJ2-1; TRBD2 is a possible D gene (5 bases). The CDR3 covers 17 residues. CDR1 and CDR2 (germline): SGDLS, YYNGEE. The V gene lost 4 bases and the J gene lost 3 bases, with 20 bases spanning the gap. CDR3 loop: CASSTRKTSGYYNEQFF. The DNA for the CDR3 is TGTGCCAGCAGCACACGAAAAACGAGCGGTTACTACAATGAGCAGTTCTTC. Based on the CDR3 plus reference TRBV9 and TRBJ2-1, the full variable domain is DSGVTQTPKHLITATGQRVTLRCSPRSGDLSVYWYQQSLDQGLQFLIQYYNGEERAKGNILERFSAQQFPDLHSELNLSSLELGDSALYFCASSTRKTSGYYNEQFFGPGTRLTVL.

This chain links TRBV15 with TRBJ1-1; D is perhaps TRBD1 (6 bases). The CDR3 consists of 13 residues. With 6 bases removed from V and 7 bases from J, the gap between germline ends came to 15 bases. CDR1 and CDR2 (germline): LNHNV, YYDKDF (reference sequence). This CDR3 reads CATRAGAYHEAFF. Written as DNA, the CDR3 is TGTGCCACCAGAGCAGGGGCGTACCATGAAGCTTTCTTT.

The gene calls are TRBV27 and TRBJ1-4, with D maybe TRBD1 (5 bases). This CDR3 region has 13 residues. Trimming cost V 7 bases and J 2 bases, with 8 bases left between them. Germline CDR1 is MNHEY and CDR2 is SMNVEV (reference sequence). The CDR3 here is CASKGFTNEKLFF. In DNA form, the CDR3 reads TGTGCCAGCAAGGGGTTTACTAATGAAAAACTGTTTTTT.

The chain joins TRBV6-1 to TRBJ1-5; possibly TRBD1 for D (6 bases). V lost 7 bases and J lost 2, with 15 bases in between. The CDR3 extends over 15 amino acids. Germline V gives CDR1 MNHNS, CDR2 SASEGT. CDR3 nucleotides: TGTGCCAGCACCACGACAGGCTTGGGCAATCAGCCCCAGCATTTT. Protein sequence: CASTTTGLGNQPQHF.

This CDR3 is CAIRMRANEKLFF. The DNA for the CDR3 is TGTGCCATCAGAATGCGAGCTAATGAAAAACTGTTTTTT. This sequence joins TRBV10-3 and TRBJ1-4; D not resolved. CDR1 is ENHRY, CDR2 SYGVKD, per germline. CDR3 length: 13 residues. V dropped 6 bases and J dropped 3 bases, with 8 bases sitting between them.